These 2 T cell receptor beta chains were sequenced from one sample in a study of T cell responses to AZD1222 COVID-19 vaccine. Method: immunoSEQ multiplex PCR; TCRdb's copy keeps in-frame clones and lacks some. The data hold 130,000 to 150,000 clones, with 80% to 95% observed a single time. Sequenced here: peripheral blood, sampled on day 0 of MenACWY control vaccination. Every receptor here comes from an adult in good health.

DNA of the CDR3: TGCGCCAGCAGCTTGGAGGGCGAGCAGTACTTC. It is translated as CASSLEGEQYF. This chain links TRBV5-1 with TRBJ2-7; D not resolved. The germline CDR1 and CDR2 sequences are SGHRS and YFSETQ. Trimming removed 0 bases at V and 6 bases at J, with 4 bases between. CDR3 size: 11 residues.

CDR3 residues: CASSLFFSGSRETQYF. CDR3 bases: TGTGCCAGCAGCTTGTTTTTTTCCGGGTCTCGGGAGACCCAGTACTTC. This sequence joins TRBV5-4 and TRBJ2-5; D is undetermined. The length of the CDR3 is 16 residues. Germline V gives CDR1 SGHNT, CDR2 YYREEE (reference sequence). V was cut by 1 base and J by 5 bases, with 18 bases left in between.